Sequencing of this T cell receptor (beta chain) was carried out in a study of shared T cell receptors in the human thymus. Assay: immunoSEQ multiplex PCR; the TCRdb copy retains only in-frame clones and omits some. The repertoire holds 700,000 or so clones, 80% to 90% seen once, with around 0.0094% in the top ten. Trimming took 5 bases from V and 2 from J, leaving 22 bases between them. The CDR3 loop spans 17 amino acids. CDR1 MGHDK and CDR2 SYGVNS come from the germline V gene. This sample was also put to use in a study of human thymus T cells. That work contributes: An apparent bias in V and J gene usage was seen in thymic and blood repertoires. Among unrelated individuals, related research reported thymic repertoires that overlapped highly.

The chain links TRBV25-1 to TRBJ2-7, with a weak D call TRBD2 (5 bases). Sequenced input: thymocytes. This receptor was taken from a girl under three years old with a congenital heart defect. CDR3 sequence reads: CASSRYATGNTPYEQYF. CDR3 bases: TGTGCCAGCAGTAGATACGCTACCGGGAATACACCCTACGAGCAGTACTTC.